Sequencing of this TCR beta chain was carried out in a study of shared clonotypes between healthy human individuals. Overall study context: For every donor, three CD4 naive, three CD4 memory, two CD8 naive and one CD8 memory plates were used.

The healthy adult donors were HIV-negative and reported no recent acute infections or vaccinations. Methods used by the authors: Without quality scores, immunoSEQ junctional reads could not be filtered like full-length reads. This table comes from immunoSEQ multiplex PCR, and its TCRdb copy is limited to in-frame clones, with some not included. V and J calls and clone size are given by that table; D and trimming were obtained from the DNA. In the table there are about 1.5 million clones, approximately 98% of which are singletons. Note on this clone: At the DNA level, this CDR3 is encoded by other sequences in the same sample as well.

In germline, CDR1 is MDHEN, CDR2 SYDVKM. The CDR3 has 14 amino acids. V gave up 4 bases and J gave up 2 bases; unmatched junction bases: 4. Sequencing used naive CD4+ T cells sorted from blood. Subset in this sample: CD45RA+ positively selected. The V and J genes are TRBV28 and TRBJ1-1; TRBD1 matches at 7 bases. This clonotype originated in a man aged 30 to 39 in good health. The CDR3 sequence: CASSSTGLNTEAFF. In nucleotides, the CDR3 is TGTGCCAGCAGTTCGACAGGGTTAAACACTGAAGCTTTCTTT. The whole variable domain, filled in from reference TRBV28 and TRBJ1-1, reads DVKVTQSSRYLVKRTGEKVFLECVQDMDHENMFWYRQDPGLGLRLIYFSYDVKMKEKGDIPEGYSVSREKKERFSLILESASTNQTSMYLCASSSTGLNTEAFFGQGTRLTVV.